The present TCR beta chain was sequenced within a study of CD8 T cells in ankylosing spondylitis (dated by TCRdb to 2016 to 2017). Regarding the complete study: T cell receptor beta repertoires were profiled in healthy donors and ankylosing spondylitis patients so that disease-linked TCR variants could be found. Peripheral blood was sampled, and synovial fluid was also collected from ankylosing spondylitis patients. In total, the full study cohort was made up of 108 healthy donors and approximately 24 ankylosing spondylitis patients. The full study reports these points: The disease-linked clones showed a CD8+ phenotype and occurred at relatively low frequencies in peripheral blood. A TCR beta motif made up of seven or eight highly homologous amino acid variants appeared to be characteristic of blood from ankylosing spondylitis patients. Some TCR beta motif variants had previously been reported in synovial fluid and blood of reactive arthritis patients, which suggested common disease-initiation mechanisms. The disease-linked clones were reported as significantly enriched in matched synovial fluid samples from ankylosing spondylitis patients.

The sample was run on an Illumina HiSeq 2500. Quantitative 5'-RACE with molecular barcodes was the method used to prepare the TCR beta libraries. The study's processing was this. Disease-linked TCR variants were identified with a new computational method built on a probabilistic model of VDJ rearrangement. TCRdb reprocessed the public reads (quality trimming at Q25 with fastp, clone calling with MiXCR) and kept in-frame beta chains. Rows with one shared CDR3 protein collapse into an entry with the most common genes and DNA. TCRdb's processing, not the study's, gives the V and J calls here. This sample lists about 190,000 distinct CDR3 sequences; 13% were detected once. The ten largest make up around 10% of the sample. This clonotype was observed at least ten times. The clone's antigen remains unknown. No base qualities exist here, and no much larger clone lies one base off it. From the germline V gene (reference sequence), CDR1 is LGHDT and CDR2 is YNNKEL. The trim is 4 bases for V and 10 bases for J, with a gap of 19 bases between the germline ends. Its CDR3 holds 14 amino acids, cysteine through phenylalanine. The kept DNA is CDR3 alone, 42 bases in frame from the first base.

The sequence is built from TRBV3-1 and TRBJ1-1, with a weak D call of TRBD1 (5 bases match). The clonotype comes from a female donor with ankylosing spondylitis or in good health (not recorded which). The sample was blood, either unsorted or a sorted T cell fraction (not recorded which). The nucleotides read TGTGCCAGCAGCCGTCGCGGGCAAGGGGAAGGAGCTTTCTTT. This gives the protein CASSRRGQGEGAFF.